The TCR beta chain described here comes from a study of beta chain features in type 1 diabetes. Notes on the study in general: TCRB CDR3 length was moderately but significantly reduced in all four CD4+ subsets of Type 1 diabetes patients. Relative to healthy donors, patients appeared to have naive, central memory and Treg TCRB repertoires that were more similar.

Expressed TCRB transcripts were sequenced because the entire RNA isolate underwent reverse transcription. The assay was immunoSEQ multiplex PCR, and TCRdb's table has in-frame clones only and misses some. This sample has about 280,000 clones, with 15% found just once. The CDR3 has 12 amino acids. V lost 5 bases and J 5 bases, leaving 6 bases between the germline ends. Germline V gives CDR1 MNHEY, CDR2 SVGAGI. Notes on this clone: Its antigen is undetermined.

Input material: naive CD4+ T cells from blood. This sequence was found in a man younger than 35 with type 1 diabetes. The chain combines TRBV6-5 with TRBJ2-2; D not resolved. CDR3 in DNA: TGTGCCAGCAGTGACATGACCGGGGAGCTGTTTTTT. Translating it yields CASSDMTGELFF.